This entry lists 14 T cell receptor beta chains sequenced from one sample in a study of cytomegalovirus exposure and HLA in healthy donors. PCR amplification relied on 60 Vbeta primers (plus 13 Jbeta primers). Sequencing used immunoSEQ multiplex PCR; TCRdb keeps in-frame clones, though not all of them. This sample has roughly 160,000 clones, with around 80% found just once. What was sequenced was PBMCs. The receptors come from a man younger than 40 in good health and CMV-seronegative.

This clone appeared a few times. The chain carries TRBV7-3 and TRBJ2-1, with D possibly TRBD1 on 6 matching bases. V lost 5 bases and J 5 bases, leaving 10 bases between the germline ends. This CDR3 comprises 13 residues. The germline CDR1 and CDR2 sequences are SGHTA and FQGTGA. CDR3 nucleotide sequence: TGTGCCAGCAGCCTGGGGACACACAATGAGCAGTTCTTC. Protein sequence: CASSLGTHNEQFF.

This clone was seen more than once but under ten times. The CDR3 region is CSVSGDREAMNTEAFF. In nucleotides, the CDR3 is TGCAGCGTCTCAGGCGACAGGGAGGCGATGAACACTGAAGCTTTCTTT. This chain uses TRBV29-1 with TRBJ1-1; 7 nucleotides line up with TRBD1. V lost 6 bases and J lost 0; bases outside the gene matches: 13. There are 16 residues in the CDR3. Germline V CDR1 and CDR2: SQVTM, ANQGSEA.

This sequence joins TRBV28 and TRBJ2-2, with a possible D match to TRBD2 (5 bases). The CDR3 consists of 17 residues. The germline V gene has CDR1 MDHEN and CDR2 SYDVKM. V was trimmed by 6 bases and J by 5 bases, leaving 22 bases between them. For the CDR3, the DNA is TGTGCCAGCAGCAAACAGCCCGGGATCTCAAGAACCGGGGAGCTGTTTTTT. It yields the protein CASSKQPGISRTGELFF.

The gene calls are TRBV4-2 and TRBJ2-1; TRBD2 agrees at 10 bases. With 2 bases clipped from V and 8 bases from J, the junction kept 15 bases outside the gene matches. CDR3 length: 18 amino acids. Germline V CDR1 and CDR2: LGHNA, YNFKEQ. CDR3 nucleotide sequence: TGTGCCAGCAGCCAATCAGCGGGAGGGCCGCCGATGTACCATGAGCAGTTCTTC. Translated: CASSQSAGGPPMYHEQFF.

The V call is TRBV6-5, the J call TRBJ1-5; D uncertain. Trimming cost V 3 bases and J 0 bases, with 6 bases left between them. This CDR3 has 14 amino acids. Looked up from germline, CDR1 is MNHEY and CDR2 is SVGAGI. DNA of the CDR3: TGTGCCAGCAGTTATCGGGTTAGCAATCAGCCCCAGCATTTT. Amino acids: CASSYRVSNQPQHF.

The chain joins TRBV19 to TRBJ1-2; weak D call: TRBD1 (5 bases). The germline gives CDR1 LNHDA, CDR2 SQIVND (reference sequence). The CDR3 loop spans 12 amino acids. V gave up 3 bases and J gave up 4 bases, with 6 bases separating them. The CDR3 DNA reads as TGTGCCAGTAGTATGACAGTCTATGGCTACACCTTC. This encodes CASSMTVYGYTF.

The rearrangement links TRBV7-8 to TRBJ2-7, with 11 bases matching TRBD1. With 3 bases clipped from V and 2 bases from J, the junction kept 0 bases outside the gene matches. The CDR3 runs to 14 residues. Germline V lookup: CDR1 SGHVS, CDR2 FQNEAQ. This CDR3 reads CASSLGQGAYEQYF. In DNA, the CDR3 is TGTGCCAGCAGCTTGGGACAGGGGGCCTACGAGCAGTACTTC.

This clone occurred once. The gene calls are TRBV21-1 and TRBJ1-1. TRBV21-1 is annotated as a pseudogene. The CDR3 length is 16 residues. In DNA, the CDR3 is TGTGCCAGCAGCACCCAGCACGGGGAGGTTGGCACTGAAGCTTTCTTT. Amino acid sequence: CASSTQHGEVGTEAFF.

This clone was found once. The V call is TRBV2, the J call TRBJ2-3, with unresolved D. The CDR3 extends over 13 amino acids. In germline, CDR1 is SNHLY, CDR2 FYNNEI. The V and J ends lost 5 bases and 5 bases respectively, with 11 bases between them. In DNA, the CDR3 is TGTGCCAGCAGTTTATTTCAGGTAGATACGCAGTATTTT. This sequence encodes CASSLFQVDTQYF.

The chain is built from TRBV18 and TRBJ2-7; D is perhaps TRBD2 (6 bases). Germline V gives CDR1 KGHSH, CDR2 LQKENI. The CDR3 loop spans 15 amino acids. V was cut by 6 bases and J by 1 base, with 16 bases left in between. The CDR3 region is CASSLRDSASYEQYF. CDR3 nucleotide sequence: TGTGCCAGCTCTCTCCGGGACTCCGCTTCCTACGAGCAGTACTTC.

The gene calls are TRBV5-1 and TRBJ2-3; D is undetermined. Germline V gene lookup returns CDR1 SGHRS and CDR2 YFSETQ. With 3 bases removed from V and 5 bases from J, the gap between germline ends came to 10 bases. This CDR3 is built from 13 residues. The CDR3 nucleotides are TGCGCCAGCAGCTCCGAGAGTGGAGATACGCAGTATTTT. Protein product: CASSSESGDTQYF.

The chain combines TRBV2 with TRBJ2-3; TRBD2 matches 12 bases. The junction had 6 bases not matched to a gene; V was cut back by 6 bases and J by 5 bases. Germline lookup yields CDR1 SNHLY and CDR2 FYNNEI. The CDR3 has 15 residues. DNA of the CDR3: TGTGCCAGCAGGCTGCAGACTAGCGGGGGAGATACGCAGTATTTT. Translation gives CASRLQTSGGDTQYF.

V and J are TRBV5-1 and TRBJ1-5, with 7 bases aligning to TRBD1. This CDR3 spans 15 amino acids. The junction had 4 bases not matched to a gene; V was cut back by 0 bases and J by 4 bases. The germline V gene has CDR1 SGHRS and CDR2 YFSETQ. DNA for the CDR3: TGCGCCAGCAGCTTGGAACAGGGGCCAAATCAGCCCCAGCATTTT. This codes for CASSLEQGPNQPQHF.

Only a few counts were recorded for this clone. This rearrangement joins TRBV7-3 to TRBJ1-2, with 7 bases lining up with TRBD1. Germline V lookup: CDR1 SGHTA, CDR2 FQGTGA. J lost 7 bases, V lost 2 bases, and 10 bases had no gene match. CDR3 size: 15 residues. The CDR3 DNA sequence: TGTGCCAGCAGCTTACGCCAGGGGGGTTTGGGTGGCTACACCTTC. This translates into CASSLRQGGLGGYTF.